The next 19 T cell receptor beta chains were all read from a single sample in a study of beta chain features in type 1 diabetes. Every isolated RNA sample was fully reverse transcribed, so sequencing captured expressed TCRB transcripts. Repertoires were generated with immunoSEQ multiplex PCR, while TCRdb's copy carries only in-frame clones and drops some. Here the sample spans about 140,000 clones, about 7% being singletons. Material: central memory CD4+ T cells from blood. These receptor sequences come from a woman in her 30s in good health.

This clone was counted a few times. V usage is TRBV4-2 and J usage is TRBJ2-4; possibly TRBD1 for D (6 bases). This CDR3 is 15 amino acids long. Between the trimmed V and J ends, which lost 4 bases and 8 bases, there was a span of 18 bases. Germline CDR1 reads LGHNA; CDR2 reads YNFKEQ. This CDR3 reads CASSRTRQVVDIQYF. The CDR3 nucleotides read TGTGCCAGCAGCCGCACCCGACAGGTGGTAGACATTCAGTACTTC.

The table lists this clone with a few counts. The chain is built from TRBV18 and TRBJ2-1; 13 bases align to TRBD2. The CDR3 contains 16 residues. Trimming at V came to 5 bases and at J to 5 bases, leaving 6 bases not matched to a gene. CDR1 and CDR2 from the germline V gene are KGHSH and LQKENI. The CDR3 DNA reads as TGTGCCAGCTCAGGGGGGACTAGCGGGGCAGACAATGAGCAGTTCTTC. Its protein product is CASSGGTSGADNEQFF.

This clone occurred a few times. The chain has TRBV27 and TRBJ2-7, with D possibly matching TRBD1 (8 bases). CDR1 and CDR2 (germline): MNHEY, SMNVEV (reference sequence). The CDR3 totals 14 residues. V lost 3 bases and J lost 5, with 14 bases in between. CDR3 amino acids: CASSFRTGRDEQYF. The DNA for the CDR3 is TGTGCCAGCAGTTTCCGGACAGGGAGGGACGAGCAGTACTTC.

This clone was counted at least ten times. The CDR3 sequence: CASSQGDRDNEQYF. The CDR3 DNA sequence: TGTGCCAGCAGCCAAGGAGACAGGGACAACGAGCAGTACTTC. This chain connects TRBV4-2 to TRBJ2-7, with 7 bases lining up with TRBD1. Germline values: CDR1 LGHNA, CDR2 YNFKEQ. The CDR3 totals 14 residues. The junction had 5 bases not matched to a gene; V was cut back by 1 base and J by 5 bases.

Notes on this clone: This same CDR3 is encoded by further DNA sequences in the sample. The V gene is TRBV7-2, the J gene TRBJ2-1, with 7 bases lining up with TRBD1. Germline trimming cut 4 bases from V and 0 bases from J; bases unmatched to any gene: 3. Germline V lookup: CDR1 SGHTA, CDR2 FQGNSA. The length of the CDR3 is 15 residues. CDR3 bases: TGTGCCAGCAGCTCTAGGGACAGCTCCTACAATGAGCAGTTCTTC. The encoded protein is CASSSRDSSYNEQFF.

This chain connects TRBV28 to TRBJ1-1; a possible D gene is TRBD1 (6 bases). V was pared by 6 bases and J by 4 bases, with 15 bases between. This CDR3 comprises 14 residues. Per germline, CDR1 MDHEN and CDR2 SYDVKM. CDR3 nucleotide sequence: TGTGCCAGCAGAGGGGGGGGGCTCGGCACTGAAGCTTTCTTT. Translated: CASRGGGLGTEAFF.

V usage is TRBV19 and J usage is TRBJ2-7; a weak D match, TRBD2 (7 bases). This CDR3 is 15 amino acids long. V lost 10 bases to trimming and J lost 0 bases, with 19 bases between them. Germline lookup yields CDR1 LNHDA and CDR2 SQIVND (reference sequence). The CDR3 bases are TGTGCCACAAAAGATGGGAGGGGGAGCTCCTACGAGCAGTACTTC. This translates into CATKDGRGSSYEQYF.

This clone was observed a few times. The chain joins TRBV28 to TRBJ2-7; 7 positions agree with TRBD1. This CDR3 has 15 residues. Looked up from germline, CDR1 is MDHEN and CDR2 is SYDVKM. V shed 5 bases and J 7 bases; nucleotides not matched to a gene: 14. This chain's CDR3 is CASSIRQGRTKEQYF. The CDR3 DNA is TGTGCCAGCAGTATAAGACAGGGTCGTACTAAGGAGCAGTACTTC.

This clone was observed a few times. CDR3 in amino acids: CASSGGTGLNGANVLTF. The CDR3 coding sequence is TGTGCCAGCAGCGGAGGGACAGGGCTTAATGGGGCCAACGTCCTGACTTTC. The chain combines TRBV9 with TRBJ2-6, with 9 bases fitting TRBD1. Germline loops: CDR1 SGDLS, CDR2 YYNGEE. This CDR3 comprises 17 residues. V gave up 3 bases and J gave up 3 bases; unmatched junction bases: 7.

This clone was recorded a few times. The chain links TRBV28 to TRBJ2-7; tentative D call: TRBD1 (6 bases). Germline assignment: CDR1 MDHEN and CDR2 SYDVKM. The CDR3 runs to 15 residues. V was shortened by 6 bases and J by 2 bases, with 17 bases between the two germline ends. The CDR3: CASRLGHGVTYEQYF. In DNA, the CDR3 is TGTGCCAGCAGACTGGGACACGGGGTAACCTACGAGCAGTACTTC. Looking up the rest from reference TRBV28 and TRBJ2-7 gives the full variable domain: DVKVTQSSRYLVKRTGEKVFLECVQDMDHENMFWYRQDPGLGLRLIYFSYDVKMKEKGDIPEGYSVSREKKERFSLILESASTNQTSMYLCASRLGHGVTYEQYFGPGTRLTVT.

This clone was seen a few times. This chain uses TRBV19 with TRBJ2-1; D perhaps matches TRBD1 (7 bases). Between the trimmed V and J ends, which lost 6 bases and 6 bases, there was a span of 12 bases. Germline CDR1 LNHDA, CDR2 SQIVND (reference sequence). This CDR3 spans 13 amino acids. The CDR3, as DNA: TGTGCCAGTAGGGCGGGACAGTTCAATGAGCAGTTCTTC. Protein product: CASRAGQFNEQFF.

This clone was picked up a small number of times. The chain joins TRBV25-1 to TRBJ2-3; 13 bases are shared with TRBD2. With 6 bases clipped from V and 0 bases from J, the junction kept 3 bases outside the gene matches. CDR1 MGHDK and CDR2 SYGVNS come from the germline V gene. This CDR3 is 16 amino acids long. Here the CDR3 reads CASRRTSGGSTDTQYF. DNA for the CDR3: TGTGCCAGCAGACGGACTAGCGGGGGAAGCACAGATACGCAGTATTTT.

This clone was seen more than once but under ten times. The DNA of the CDR3 is TGCGCCAGCAGCCGGGGGACTAGCGGGCTGGGCGAGCAGTACTTC. It translates to CASSRGTSGLGEQYF. The chain employs TRBV5-1 and TRBJ2-7; TRBD2 matches at 12 bases. The CDR3 sequence is 15 residues long. V lost 4 bases to trimming and J lost 6 bases; unmatched junction nucleotides: 8. CDR1 SGHRS and CDR2 YFSETQ come from the germline V gene.

Concerning this clone: A junction boundary mismatches the germline segment, possibly from a read error. The rearrangement joins TRBV7-2 to TRBJ2-1; TRBD2 might be the D (6 bases). Germline V gene lookup returns CDR1 SGHTA and CDR2 FQGNSA. The CDR3 has 13 amino acids. The CDR3 nucleotides read TGTGCTAGCAGTATGGAAGCGGGCGAGCGCTATTTCTTC. Its translation: CASSMEAGERYFF.

This chain joins TRBV11-2 and TRBJ2-1; perhaps TRBD2 as D (6 bases). Between the trimmed V and J ends, which lost 1 base and 4 bases, there was a span of 14 bases. Germline CDR1 SGHAT, CDR2 FQNNGV. There are 16 residues in the CDR3. This CDR3 reads CASSLVGGQNYNEQFF. CDR3 nucleotides: TGTGCCAGCAGCTTAGTGGGAGGCCAGAATTACAATGAGCAGTTCTTC.

This clone was observed a few times. The V and J genes are TRBV7-2 and TRBJ2-7, with 9 bases aligning to TRBD2. The CDR3 is 15 amino acids. CDR1 and CDR2 from the germline V gene are SGHTA and FQGNSA. Trimming cost V 1 base and J 4 bases; bases outside gene matches: 5. CDR3 in DNA: TGTGCCAGCAGCTTAGAGGCGGGAGGGCCGTACGAGCAGTACTTC. Amino acids: CASSLEAGGPYEQYF.

This clone was detected a few times. This chain joins TRBV6-5 and TRBJ2-2, with D possibly being TRBD2 (5 bases). V gave up 0 bases and J gave up 4 bases, with 9 bases separating them. Germline CDR1 reads MNHEY; CDR2 reads SVGAGI. CDR3 length: 15 residues. The CDR3 region has the DNA TGTGCCAGCAGTTACTCCGGGGTGATCACCGGGGAGCTGTTTTTT. Translated, it gives CASSYSGVITGELFF.

The chain carries TRBV5-6 and TRBJ1-2; TRBD1 aligns across 7 bases. CDR1 is SGHDT, CDR2 YYEEEE, per germline. With V trimmed by 4 bases and J by 5 bases, 8 bases remained unmatched. This CDR3 spans 14 amino acids. CDR3 sequence: CASSRDRNLYGYTF. Written as DNA, the CDR3 is TGTGCCAGCAGCAGGGACAGAAACCTTTATGGCTACACCTTC.

This clone came up a few times. The rearrangement uses TRBV28 and TRBJ2-3, with 13 bases that match TRBD2. V lost 5 bases and J lost 6; bases outside the gene matches: 8. CDR1 and CDR2 from the germline V gene are MDHEN and SYDVKM. The CDR3 is 16 residues long. The CDR3 is CASSRAGTSGKDTQYF. The CDR3 DNA follows: TGTGCCAGCAGTCGGGCCGGGACTAGCGGGAAGGATACGCAGTATTTT.